The sequence of this TCR beta chain was determined in a study of tumor-infiltrating lymphocytes in primary liver carcinoma. Overall study findings and caveats: Pairs of tumor regions overlapped more than tumor-adjacent and tumor-blood pairs did.

Unsorted bulk tissue, roughly 20-32 mg of it, served as the source for co-extraction of RNA and DNA. By surgical resection, the patients were treated for their primary liver carcinoma. Using a constant-region primer together with ProtoScript II reverse transcriptase, TCR beta cDNA was made from about 500 ng of total RNA. Libraries covering TCR beta were generated through three nested multiplex PCR rounds (using a slightly modified ARM-PCR). Investigators reported that the first two PCR rounds, at around 11 cycles each, used TRBV1-TRBV30 forward primers with a C-beta reverse primer. TCRdb reprocessed the multiplex PCR reads with MiXCR, giving one entry per CDR3 protein. The sample contains more than 95,000 distinct CDR3 sequences, around 83% of which appear only once. Points on this clonotype: The antigen remains undetermined. The junction differs from germline at one of its ends, possibly a read error.

Germline CDR1 MNHEY, CDR2 SVGAGI. CDR3 size: 14 residues. This TCR was recovered from a man aged 40-49 years with primary liver carcinoma and hepatitis B virus infection. The sequenced sample consisted of liver tumor tissue from sampling region 3. Described subset: tumor region T3, left-lateral pole. The chain combines TRBV6-5 with TRBJ1-4; D is undetermined. This CDR3 is CASNRGWTNEKPFF. The CDR3 DNA reads as TGTGCCAGCAACCGTGGTTGGACTAATGAAAAACCGTTTTTT.